Below are 6 T cell receptor beta chains sequenced from a single sample in a study of lung T cells in sarcoidosis with Löfgren's syndrome. TCRdb called the reads again in MiXCR, with one record for every CDR3 protein. The sample includes roughly 2,600 distinct CDR3 sequences, roughly 29% of them seen just once. Sample: CD4+ T cells from PBMCs. The receptors here all came from a human donor with sarcoidosis (Löfgren's syndrome or another form), or a control subject (not recorded which).

The chain is built from TRBV27 and TRBJ2-3; 7 bases map to TRBD2. The J segment lost 3 bases and the V segment lost 7 bases, leaving 16 bases of the junction unmatched. From germline, CDR1 is MNHEY and CDR2 SMNVEV (reference sequence). The CDR3 sequence is 17 residues long. The CDR3 is CASIGEAGRLGTDTQYF. CDR3 coding DNA: TGTGCCAGCATCGGAGAAGCGGGAAGGTTGGGGACAGATACGCAGTATTTT.

In this sample, this clonotype turned up many times. The rearrangement uses TRBV19 and TRBJ2-1; 8 nucleotides match TRBD2. V was clipped by 6 bases and J by 5 bases; unmatched bases: 12. CDR3 length equals 16 residues. Germline-derived CDR1 and CDR2 are LNHDA and SQIVND (reference sequence). CDR3 residues: CASRVKSGRSDNEQFF. As DNA, the CDR3 is TGTGCCAGTAGGGTGAAAAGCGGGAGAAGCGACAATGAGCAGTTCTTC.

With regard to this clonotype: A read error may account for a junction end that differs from germline. CDR3 in DNA: TGTGCCAGCAGCCGGACTATCGGGATGGCCTACGAGCAGCACTTC. The encoded protein is CASSRTIGMAYEQHF. V is TRBV28 and J is TRBJ2-7; the D gene is possibly TRBD2 (6 bases). The germline CDR1 and CDR2 sequences are MDHEN and SYDVKM. The CDR3 covers 15 residues.

This clonotype is large in the sample. V gene TRBV27 combines with J gene TRBJ2-7; 7 nucleotides agree with TRBD1. The CDR3 contains 14 residues. The germline CDR1 and CDR2 sequences are MNHEY and SMNVEV (reference sequence). The trim removed 3 bases at V and 0 bases at J, leaving 2 bases unmatched. CDR3 DNA sequence: TGTGCCAGCAGTTTCCGGGACAGCTCCTACGAGCAGTACTTC. Translation gives CASSFRDSSYEQYF.

To note about this clonotype: This may stem from a read error, because a much larger clone lies one nucleotide away. The chain has TRBV9 and TRBJ1-1; D is perhaps TRBD1 (5 bases). The CDR3 loop spans 14 amino acids. Germline CDR1 is SGDLS and CDR2 is YYNGEE. Trimming pared 1 base from V and 4 bases from J, leaving 11 bases between. The CDR3: CASSVQQAGTEAFF. The CDR3 region has the DNA TGTGCCAGCAGCGTACAACAGGCGGGCACTGAAGCTTTCTTT.

In this sample, this clonotype is medium-sized. The V call is TRBV19, the J call TRBJ2-1; 10 bases fit TRBD2. Germline lookup yields CDR1 LNHDA and CDR2 SQIVND (reference sequence). The CDR3 spans 17 residues. V gave up 6 bases and J gave up 4 bases; unmatched junction bases: 12. DNA of the CDR3: TGTGCCAGTAGGAAGTCAGCGGGAGGGCCAGGGTACAATGAGCAGTTCTTC. This translates into CASRKSAGGPGYNEQFF.